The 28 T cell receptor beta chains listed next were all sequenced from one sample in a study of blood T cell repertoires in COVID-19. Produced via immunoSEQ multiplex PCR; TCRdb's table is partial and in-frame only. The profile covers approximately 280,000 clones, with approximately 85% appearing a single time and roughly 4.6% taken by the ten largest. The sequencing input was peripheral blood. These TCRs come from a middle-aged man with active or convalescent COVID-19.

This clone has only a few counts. The DNA of the CDR3 is TGTGCCAGCAGTTACTCGCGGGGGAGTGGAACTGAAGCTTTCTTT. It translates to CASSYSRGSGTEAFF. This chain connects TRBV6-5 to TRBJ1-1; TRBD1 might be the D (5 bases). Trimming left V 0 bases short and J 5 bases short, with 13 bases between. The CDR3 consists of 15 residues. Germline V gene lookup returns CDR1 MNHEY and CDR2 SVGAGI.

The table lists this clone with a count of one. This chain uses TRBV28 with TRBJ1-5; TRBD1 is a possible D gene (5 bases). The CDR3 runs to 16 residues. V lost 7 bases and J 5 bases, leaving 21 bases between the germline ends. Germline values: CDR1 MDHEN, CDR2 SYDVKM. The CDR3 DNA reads TGTGCCAGCACCCTTATCTGGGGGGTGGGGGATCAGCCCCAGCATTTT. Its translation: CASTLIWGVGDQPQHF.

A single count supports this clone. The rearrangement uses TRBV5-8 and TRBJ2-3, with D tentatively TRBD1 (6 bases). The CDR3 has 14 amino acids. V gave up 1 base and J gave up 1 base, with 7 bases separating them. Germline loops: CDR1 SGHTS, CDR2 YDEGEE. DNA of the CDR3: TGTGCCAGCAGCTTGAACAGGGGCACAGATACGCAGTATTTT. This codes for CASSLNRGTDTQYF. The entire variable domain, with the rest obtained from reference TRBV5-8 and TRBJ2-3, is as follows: EAGVTQSPTHLIKTRGQQATLRCSPISGHTSVYWYQQALGLGLQFLLWYDEGEERNRGNFPPRFSGRQFPNYSSELNVNALELEDSALYLCASSLNRGTDTQYFGPGTRLTVL.

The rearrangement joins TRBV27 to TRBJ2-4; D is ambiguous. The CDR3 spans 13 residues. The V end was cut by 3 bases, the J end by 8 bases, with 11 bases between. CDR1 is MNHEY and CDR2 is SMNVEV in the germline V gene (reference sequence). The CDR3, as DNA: TGTGCCAGCAGTTTCCGAGGAATGGACATTCAGTACTTC. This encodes CASSFRGMDIQYF.

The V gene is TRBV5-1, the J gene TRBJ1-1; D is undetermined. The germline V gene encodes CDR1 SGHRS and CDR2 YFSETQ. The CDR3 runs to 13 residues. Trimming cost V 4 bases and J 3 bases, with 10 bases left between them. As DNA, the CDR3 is TGCGCCAGCAGCGGACTCACGGACACTGAAGCTTTCTTT. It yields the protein CASSGLTDTEAFF.

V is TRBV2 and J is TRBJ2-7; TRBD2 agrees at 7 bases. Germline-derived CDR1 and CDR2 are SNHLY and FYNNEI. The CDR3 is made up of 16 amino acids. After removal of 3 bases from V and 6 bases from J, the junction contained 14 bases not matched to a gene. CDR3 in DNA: TGTGCCAGCAGTGATAATGCGGGAGCGGGGATTGGCGAGCAGTACTTC. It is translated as CASSDNAGAGIGEQYF.

For the CDR3, the DNA is TGTGCCAGCACGAGGGGACAGGGGTCTCCGTCTTACACAGATACGCAGTATTTT. It yields the protein CASTRGQGSPSYTDTQYF. The rearrangement links TRBV2 to TRBJ2-3; TRBD1 aligns across 10 bases. CDR3 length equals 18 residues. The V gene's germline CDR1 is SNHLY and CDR2 FYNNEI. V was clipped by 7 bases and J by 2 bases; unmatched bases: 15.

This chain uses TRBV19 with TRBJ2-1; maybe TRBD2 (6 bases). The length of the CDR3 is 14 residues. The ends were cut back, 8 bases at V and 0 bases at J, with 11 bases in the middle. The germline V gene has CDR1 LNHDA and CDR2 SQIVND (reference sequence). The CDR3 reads CASDPGSSYNEQFF. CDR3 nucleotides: TGTGCCAGTGACCCCGGGAGCTCCTACAATGAGCAGTTCTTC.

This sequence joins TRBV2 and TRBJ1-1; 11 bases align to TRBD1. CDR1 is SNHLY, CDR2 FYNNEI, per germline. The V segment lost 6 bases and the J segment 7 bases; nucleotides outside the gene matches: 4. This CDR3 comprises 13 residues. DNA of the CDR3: TGTGCCAGCAGCCAGGACAGGGGGCGTGAAGCTTTCTTT. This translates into CASSQDRGREAFF.

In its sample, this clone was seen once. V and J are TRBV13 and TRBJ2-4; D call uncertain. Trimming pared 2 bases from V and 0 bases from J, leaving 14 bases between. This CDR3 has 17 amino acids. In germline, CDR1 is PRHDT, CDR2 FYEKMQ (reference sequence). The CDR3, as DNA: TGTGCCAGCAGCTTAACATCCGTATTCCTAGCCAAAAACATTCAGTACTTC. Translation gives CASSLTSVFLAKNIQYF.

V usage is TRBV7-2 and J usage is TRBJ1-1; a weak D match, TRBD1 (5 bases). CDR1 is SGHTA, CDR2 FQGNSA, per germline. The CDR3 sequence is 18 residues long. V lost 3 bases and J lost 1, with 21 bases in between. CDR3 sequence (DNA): TGTGCCAGCAGCTTTCGTGTTAATCCCAGGGTTTCGAACACTGAAGCTTTCTTT. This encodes CASSFRVNPRVSNTEAFF.

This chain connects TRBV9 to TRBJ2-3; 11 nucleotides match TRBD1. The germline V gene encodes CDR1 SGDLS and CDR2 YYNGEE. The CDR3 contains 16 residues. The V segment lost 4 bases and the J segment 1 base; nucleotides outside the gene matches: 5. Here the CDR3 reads CASSTGTGGRTDTQYF. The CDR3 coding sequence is TGTGCCAGCAGCACTGGGACAGGGGGACGCACAGATACGCAGTATTTT.

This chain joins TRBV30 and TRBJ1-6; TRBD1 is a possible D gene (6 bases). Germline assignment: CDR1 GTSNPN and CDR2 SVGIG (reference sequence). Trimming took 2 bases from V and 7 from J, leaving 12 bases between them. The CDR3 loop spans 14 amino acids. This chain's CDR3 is CAWSSGRGNSPLHF. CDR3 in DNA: TGTGCCTGGAGTTCGGGCAGGGGCAATTCACCCCTCCACTTT.

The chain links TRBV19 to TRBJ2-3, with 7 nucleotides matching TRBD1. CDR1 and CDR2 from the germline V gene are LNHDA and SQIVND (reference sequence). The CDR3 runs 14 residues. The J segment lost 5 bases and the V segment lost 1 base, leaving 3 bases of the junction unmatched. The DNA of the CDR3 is TGTGCCAGTAGTATAGGACAGGGCGGAGATACGCAGTATTTT. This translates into CASSIGQGGDTQYF.

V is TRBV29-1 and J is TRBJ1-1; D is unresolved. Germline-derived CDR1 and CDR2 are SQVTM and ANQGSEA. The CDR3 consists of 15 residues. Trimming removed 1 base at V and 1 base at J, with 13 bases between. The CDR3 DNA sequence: TGCAGCGTTGAAGCCCTGGGGAGGGCGAACACTGAAGCTTTCTTT. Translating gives CSVEALGRANTEAFF.

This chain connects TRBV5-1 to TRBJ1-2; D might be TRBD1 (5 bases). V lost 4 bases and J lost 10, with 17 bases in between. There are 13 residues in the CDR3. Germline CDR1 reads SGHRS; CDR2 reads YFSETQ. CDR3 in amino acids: CASSPEVQGVYTF. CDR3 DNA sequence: TGCGCCAGCAGCCCCGAGGTCCAGGGTGTCTACACCTTC.

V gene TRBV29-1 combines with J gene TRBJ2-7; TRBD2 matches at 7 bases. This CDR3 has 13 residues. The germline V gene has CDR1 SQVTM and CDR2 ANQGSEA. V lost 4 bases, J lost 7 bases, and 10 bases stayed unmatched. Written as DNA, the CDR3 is TGCAGCGTTGCTGGCTGGGAGGGAGGGGAGCAGTACTTC. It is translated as CSVAGWEGGEQYF.

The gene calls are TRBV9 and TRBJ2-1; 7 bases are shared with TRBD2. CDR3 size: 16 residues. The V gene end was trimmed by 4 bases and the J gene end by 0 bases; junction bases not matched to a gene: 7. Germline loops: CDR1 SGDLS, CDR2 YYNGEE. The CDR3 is CASSRGGGSSYNEQFF. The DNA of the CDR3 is TGTGCCAGCAGCCGCGGGGGTGGGAGCTCCTACAATGAGCAGTTCTTC.

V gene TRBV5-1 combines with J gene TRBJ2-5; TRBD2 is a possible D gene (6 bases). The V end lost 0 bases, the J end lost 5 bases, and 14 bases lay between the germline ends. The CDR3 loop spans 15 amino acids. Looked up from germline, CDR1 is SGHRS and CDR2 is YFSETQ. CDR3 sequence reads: CASSLAGTGMETQYF. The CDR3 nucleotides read TGCGCCAGCAGCTTGGCCGGGACTGGCATGGAGACCCAGTACTTC.

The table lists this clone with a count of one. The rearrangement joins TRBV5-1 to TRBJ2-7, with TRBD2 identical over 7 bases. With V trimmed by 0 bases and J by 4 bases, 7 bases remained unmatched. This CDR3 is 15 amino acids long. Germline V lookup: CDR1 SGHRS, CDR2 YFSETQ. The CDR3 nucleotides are TGCGCCAGCAGCTTGGTGTTTGCGGGAGAGTACGAGCAGTACTTC. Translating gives CASSLVFAGEYEQYF.

CDR3 DNA sequence: TGCAGCGTCGCGTCAGGGGGGAGAGACATTCAGTACTTC. It translates to CSVASGGRDIQYF. The chain employs TRBV29-1 and TRBJ2-4; D possibly corresponds to TRBD1 (7 bases). From germline, CDR1 is SQVTM and CDR2 ANQGSEA. This CDR3 contains 13 residues. V gave up 6 bases and J gave up 8 bases, with 17 bases separating them.

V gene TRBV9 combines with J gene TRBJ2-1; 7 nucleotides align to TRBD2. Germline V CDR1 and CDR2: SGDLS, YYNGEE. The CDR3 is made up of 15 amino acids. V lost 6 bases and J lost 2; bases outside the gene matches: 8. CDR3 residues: CASTPAGDTYNEQFF. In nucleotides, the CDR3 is TGTGCCAGCACCCCTGCGGGAGACACCTACAATGAGCAGTTCTTC.

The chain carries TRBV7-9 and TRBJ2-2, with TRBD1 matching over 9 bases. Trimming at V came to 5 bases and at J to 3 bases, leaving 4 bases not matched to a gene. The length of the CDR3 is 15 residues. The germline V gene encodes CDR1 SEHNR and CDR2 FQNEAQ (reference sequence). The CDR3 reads CASSAQGAYTGELFF. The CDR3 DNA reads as TGTGCCAGCAGCGCACAGGGGGCATACACCGGGGAGCTGTTTTTT.

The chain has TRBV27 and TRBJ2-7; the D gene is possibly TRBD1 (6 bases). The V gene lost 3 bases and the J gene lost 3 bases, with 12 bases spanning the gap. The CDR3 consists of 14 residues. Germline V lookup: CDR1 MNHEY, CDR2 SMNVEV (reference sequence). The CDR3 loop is CASSLRGSLYEQYF. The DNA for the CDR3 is TGTGCCAGCAGTTTGAGGGGGAGCCTCTACGAGCAGTACTTC.

The CDR3 reads CASGPGQGYTGELFF. The CDR3 DNA reads TGTGCCAGCGGCCCGGGACAGGGGTACACCGGGGAGCTGTTTTTT. The J gene is TRBJ2-2, the V gene TRBV27; the match to TRBD1 covers 10 bases. The germline CDR1 and CDR2 sequences are MNHEY and SMNVEV (reference sequence). V shed 8 bases, J shed 3 bases, and the junction held 6 bases outside the gene matches. CDR3 size: 15 residues.

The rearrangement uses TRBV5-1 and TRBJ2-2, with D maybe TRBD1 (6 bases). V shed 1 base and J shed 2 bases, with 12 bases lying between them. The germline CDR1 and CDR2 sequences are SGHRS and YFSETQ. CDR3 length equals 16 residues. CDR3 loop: CASSLQTGTNTGELFF. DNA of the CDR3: TGCGCCAGCAGCTTGCAAACAGGGACAAACACCGGGGAGCTGTTTTTT.

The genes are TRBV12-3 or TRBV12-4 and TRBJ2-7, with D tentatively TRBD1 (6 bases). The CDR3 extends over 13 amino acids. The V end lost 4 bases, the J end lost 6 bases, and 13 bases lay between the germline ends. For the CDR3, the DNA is TGTGCCAGCAGTTCTGCACAGGGACGCGAGCAGTACTTC. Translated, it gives CASSSAQGREQYF.

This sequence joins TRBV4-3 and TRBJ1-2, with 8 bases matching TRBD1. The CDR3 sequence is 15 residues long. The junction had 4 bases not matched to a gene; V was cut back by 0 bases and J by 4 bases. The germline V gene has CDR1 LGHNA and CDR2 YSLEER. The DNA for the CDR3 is TGCGCCAGCAGCCAAGACGCAGGGGGCCCCTATGGCTACACCTTC. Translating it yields CASSQDAGGPYGYTF.